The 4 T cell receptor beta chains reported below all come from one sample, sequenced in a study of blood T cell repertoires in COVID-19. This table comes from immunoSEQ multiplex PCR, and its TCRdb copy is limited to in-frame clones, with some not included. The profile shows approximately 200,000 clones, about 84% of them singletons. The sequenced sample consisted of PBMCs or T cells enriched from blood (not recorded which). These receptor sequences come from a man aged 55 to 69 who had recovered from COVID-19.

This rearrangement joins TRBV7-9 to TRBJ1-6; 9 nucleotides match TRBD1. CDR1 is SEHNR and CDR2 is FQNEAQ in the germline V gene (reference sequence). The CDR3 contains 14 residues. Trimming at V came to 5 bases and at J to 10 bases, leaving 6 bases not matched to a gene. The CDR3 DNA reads TGTGCCAGCAGCCTCCCGGGACAGGGCTCACCCCTCCACTTT. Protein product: CASSLPGQGSPLHF.

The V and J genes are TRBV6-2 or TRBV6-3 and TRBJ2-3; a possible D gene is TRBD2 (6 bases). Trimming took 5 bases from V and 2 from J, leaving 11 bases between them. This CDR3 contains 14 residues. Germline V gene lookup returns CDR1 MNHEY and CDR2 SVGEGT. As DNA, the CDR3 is TGTGCCAGCAGTCTTGGACTATCCACAGATACGCAGTATTTT. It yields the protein CASSLGLSTDTQYF.

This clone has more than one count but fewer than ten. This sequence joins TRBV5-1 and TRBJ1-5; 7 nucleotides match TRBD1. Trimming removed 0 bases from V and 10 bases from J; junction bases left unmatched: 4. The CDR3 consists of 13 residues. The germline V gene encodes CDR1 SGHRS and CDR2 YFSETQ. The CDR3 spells CASSLDLGGPQHF. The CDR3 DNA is TGCGCCAGCAGCTTGGACTTAGGGGGCCCCCAGCATTTT. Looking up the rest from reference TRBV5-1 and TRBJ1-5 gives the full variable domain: KAGVTQTPRYLIKTRGQQVTLSCSPISGHRSVSWYQQTPGQGLQFLFEYFSETQRNKGNFPGRFSGRQFSNSRSEMNVSTLELGDSALYLCASSLDLGGPQHFGDGTRLSIL.

The CDR3 sequence: CASSVGDRTTIFNYGYTF. In DNA, the CDR3 is TGTGCCAGCAGCGTAGGGGACAGGACGACAATCTTTAACTATGGCTACACCTTC. The rearrangement joins TRBV9 to TRBJ1-2; 8 nucleotides line up with TRBD1. V lost 0 bases and J lost 1; bases outside the gene matches: 11. This CDR3 is built from 18 residues. The germline V gene encodes CDR1 SGDLS and CDR2 YYNGEE.